The subject of this entry is one TCR beta chain. Its antigen is currently unknown. The data derive from a study of cytomegalovirus exposure and HLA in healthy donors. Germline V gene data show CDR1 as SEHNR and CDR2 as FQNEAQ (reference sequence). The CDR3 contains 14 residues. V lost 4 bases to trimming and J lost 2 bases, with 11 bases between them. Primers included in the PCR were 60 Vbeta and 13 Jbeta primers. Profiling relied on immunoSEQ multiplex PCR, and the TCRdb table lists in-frame clones only, not all of them. This sample carries about 160,000 clones, roughly 73% of them seen once, and the ten largest clones take about 1.4%. Study-wide results and limits: Immune exposure data for these donors was limited to CMV serostatus. Several of the most significant clusters appeared linked to common viral pathogens, based on a later analysis.

Sequencing used PBMCs. The receptor was isolated from a woman between 25 and 40 years old in good health and CMV-seronegative. This sequence joins TRBV7-9 and TRBJ1-1; tentatively, D is TRBD1 (6 bases). CDR3 nucleotide sequence: TGTGCCAGCAGCTCCCGGGACACTAACACTGAAGCTTTCTTT. It is translated as CASSSRDTNTEAFF.